These T cell receptor beta chains were read from a single sample in a study of blood T cell repertoires in COVID-19. The method was immunoSEQ multiplex PCR; TCRdb's version includes in-frame clones alone and lacks a portion of them. Here the sample spans about 260,000 clones, around 90% being singletons. The sample was peripheral blood. The receptors here all came from a person under 30 with COVID-19, enrolled during active disease. CDR3s include the opening cysteine and the closing phenylalanine or tryptophan. Fields, in order: CDR3 length, clone size, D gene, J gene, V gene, CDR3 DNA, CDR3 protein. A D gene is named only where the DNA matches it firmly. A clone size is listed for some rows: how often the clone was seen (once, few, many), or a class if it is expanded.

>16|NA|TRBD2|TRBJ2-5|TRBV18
TGTGCCAGCTCACCCAGACCGGGACTAGCCCCGGAGACCCAGTACTTC
CASSPRPGLAPETQYF
>14|NA|NA|TRBJ1-2|TRBV10-3
TGTGCCATCAAAAACAGGCAAGCTAACTATGGCTACACCTTC
CAIKNRQANYGYTF
>13|NA|NA|TRBJ2-5|TRBV5-1
TGCGCCAGCAGCTTGAGTCGGGAGGAGACCCAGTACTTC
CASSLSREETQYF
>17|NA|TRBD2|TRBJ2-7|TRBV24-1
TGTGCCACCAGTGAGGGAGGACTAGCTGACAGTTCCTACGAGCAGTACTTC
CATSEGGLADSSYEQYF
>15|once|NA|TRBJ1-3|TRBV5-6
TGTGCCAGCAGCTTTGGTGGAGGCTCTGGAAACACCATATATTTT
CASSFGGGSGNTIYF
>15|NA|TRBD1|TRBJ2-1|TRBV7-2
TGTGCCAGCAGCGAACAGGGGAGTGGCTACAATGAGCAGTTCTTC
CASSEQGSGYNEQFF
>19|NA|TRBD2|TRBJ2-3|TRBV9
TGTGCCAGCAGCGTAGCTCGCGGGACTAGCGGGGTTAGCACAGATACGCAGTATTTT
CASSVARGTSGVSTDTQYF
>16|NA|NA|TRBJ1-6|TRBV6-6
TGTGCCAGCAGTGGTACCCTTACTTCCTATAATTCACCCCTCCACTTT
CASSGTLTSYNSPLHF
>14|NA|TRBD1|TRBJ1-1|TRBV29-1
TGCAGCGTGGAGGGGGGACAGGGGAACACTGAAGCTTTCTTT
CSVEGGQGNTEAFF
>15|NA|TRBD2|TRBJ2-2|TRBV5-1
TGCGCCAGCAGCTTAGCGGGAGTCGGCACCGGGGAGCTGTTTTTT
CASSLAGVGTGELFF
>13|NA|NA|TRBJ2-7|TRBV27
TGTGCCAGCAGTTGGTCCCCGGGCTACGAGCAGTACTTC
CASSWSPGYEQYF
>11|NA|NA|TRBJ2-3|TRBV10-3
TGTGCCATCAGTGATTCATATACGCAGTATTTT
CAISDSYTQYF
>15|NA|TRBD2|TRBJ2-1|TRBV5-4
TGTGCCAGCAGCTTAAACCTAGCGGGTAGCAATGAGCAGTTCTTC
CASSLNLAGSNEQFF
>14|once|NA|TRBJ2-5|TRBV6-5
TGTGCCAGCAGAAGGAATATGCAGGGGGAGACCCAGTACTTC
CASRRNMQGETQYF
>14|once|NA|TRBJ2-5|TRBV6-5
TGTGCCAGCAGTTACGCCTACTCCCAAGAGACCCAGTACTTC
CASSYAYSQETQYF
>16|NA|NA|TRBJ1-3|TRBV5-6
TGTGCCAGCAGCTGGGGGGGTATTCACTCTGGAAACACCATATATTTT
CASSWGGIHSGNTIYF